This T cell receptor (beta chain) was profiled in a study of Tregs in tolerant kidney transplant recipients. Data came from immunoSEQ multiplex PCR; TCRdb stores just in-frame clones and leaves some out. Here the sample spans more than 95,000 clones, roughly 92% being singletons. Study results and caveats: Tregs expanded with activated donor B cells seemed most donor-specific. Findings come from small patient numbers and require larger validation. Biological reproducibility was not directly addressed, but technical replication error appeared minimal.

Turning to this clone: Its antigen remains unidentified.

Germline CDR1 and CDR2: SGHRS and YFSETQ. Trimming left V 0 bases short and J 4 bases short, with 7 bases between. This CDR3 has 14 amino acids. CD4+CD25+CD127- Tregs, CD4+CD25- non-Tregs, CD4 and CD8 cells were sorted. The receptor's source is a human donor in good health. The specimen sequenced was CD4+ T cells from blood. The chain employs TRBV5-1 and TRBJ2-2, with D unresolved. CDR3 sequence: CASSLGVGTGELFF. The CDR3 bases are TGCGCCAGCAGCTTGGGAGTGGGCACCGGGGAGCTGTTTTTT.